Below are 7 T cell receptor beta chains sequenced from a single sample in a study of OX40 agonist ivuxolimab in advanced cancers. Some clones are missing from TCRdb's copy, which holds only in-frame ones; the method was immunoSEQ multiplex PCR. The sample has approximately 70,000 clones; about 84% are singletons. The starting material was CD4+ or CD8+ T cells sorted from blood, obtained in a trial of the OX40 agonist ivuxolimab. The source is an adult with an advanced solid tumor such as melanoma, head and neck, liver or kidney cancer.

The rearrangement uses TRBV4-2 and TRBJ2-1, with 9 bases fitting TRBD2. Germline V gene data show CDR1 as LGHNA and CDR2 as YNFKEQ. Trimming removed 4 bases from V and 5 bases from J; junction bases left unmatched: 12. This CDR3 is built from 17 residues. CDR3 amino acids: CASSPSSSSGAHNEQFF. The CDR3 DNA is TGTGCCAGCAGCCCCTCTTCGTCTAGCGGGGCCCACAATGAGCAGTTCTTC.

V is TRBV10-2 and J is TRBJ1-6; 9 bases map to TRBD1. V lost 5 bases, J lost 0 bases, and 8 bases stayed unmatched. Germline CDR1 is WSHSY and CDR2 is SAAADI. The CDR3 consists of 18 residues. CDR3 bases: TGCGCCAGCAGTTCGACCGGGACAGGGAGCTCCTATAATTCACCCCTCCACTTT. Its protein is CASSSTGTGSSYNSPLHF.

The sample holds a few counts of this clone. This chain joins TRBV27 and TRBJ2-7; TRBD2 might be the D (5 bases). Germline V gene data show CDR1 as MNHEY and CDR2 as SMNVEV (reference sequence). Between the trimmed V and J ends, which lost 8 bases and 2 bases, there was a span of 16 bases. CDR3 size: 14 residues. The CDR3 spells CASGSRAFAYEQYF. As DNA, the CDR3 is TGTGCCAGCGGGAGCCGAGCCTTCGCCTACGAGCAGTACTTC.

This clone was counted only a few times. The rearrangement uses TRBV18 and TRBJ1-5; D is perhaps TRBD1 (5 bases). V was clipped by 3 bases and J by 3 bases, with 12 bases between them. The CDR3 sequence is 15 residues long. The germline gives CDR1 KGHSH, CDR2 LQKENI. CDR3 sequence reads: CASSPRVVDNQPQHF. As DNA, the CDR3 is TGTGCCAGCTCACCCAGGGTTGTTGACAATCAGCCCCAGCATTTT. The entire variable domain, with the rest obtained from reference TRBV18 and TRBJ1-5, is as follows: NAGVMQNPRHLVRRRGQEARLRCSPMKGHSHVYWYRQLPEEGLKFMVYLQKENIIDESGMPKERFSAEFPKEGPSILRIQQVVRGDSAAYFCASSPRVVDNQPQHFGDGTRLSIL.

The rearrangement uses TRBV5-1 and TRBJ1-2, with D possibly being TRBD1 (6 bases). CDR3 length: 15 residues. V was clipped by 4 bases and J by 4 bases, with 17 bases between them. Germline V gene lookup returns CDR1 SGHRS and CDR2 YFSETQ. CDR3 loop: CASSLQGQGRYGYTF. The CDR3 DNA reads TGCGCCAGCAGCCTACAGGGACAAGGTCGCTATGGCTACACCTTC.

The chain couples TRBV7-9 to TRBJ1-1; a weak D match, TRBD1 (6 bases). V was clipped by 5 bases and J by 7 bases, with 14 bases between them. The CDR3 contains 13 residues. Germline-derived CDR1 and CDR2 are SEHNR and FQNEAQ (reference sequence). DNA of the CDR3: TGTGCCAGCAGCCCCATGGGGGGCGATGAAGCTTTCTTT. Amino acids: CASSPMGGDEAFF.

The V call is TRBV27, the J call TRBJ1-5; 8 bases map to TRBD1. V trimming: 6 bases; J trimming: 5 bases; junction bases outside the gene matches: 6. Germline assignment: CDR1 MNHEY and CDR2 SMNVEV (reference sequence). This CDR3 has 14 amino acids. The CDR3 protein is CASSSDRVDQPQHF. CDR3 bases: TGTGCCAGCAGCTCGGACAGGGTGGATCAGCCCCAGCATTTT.